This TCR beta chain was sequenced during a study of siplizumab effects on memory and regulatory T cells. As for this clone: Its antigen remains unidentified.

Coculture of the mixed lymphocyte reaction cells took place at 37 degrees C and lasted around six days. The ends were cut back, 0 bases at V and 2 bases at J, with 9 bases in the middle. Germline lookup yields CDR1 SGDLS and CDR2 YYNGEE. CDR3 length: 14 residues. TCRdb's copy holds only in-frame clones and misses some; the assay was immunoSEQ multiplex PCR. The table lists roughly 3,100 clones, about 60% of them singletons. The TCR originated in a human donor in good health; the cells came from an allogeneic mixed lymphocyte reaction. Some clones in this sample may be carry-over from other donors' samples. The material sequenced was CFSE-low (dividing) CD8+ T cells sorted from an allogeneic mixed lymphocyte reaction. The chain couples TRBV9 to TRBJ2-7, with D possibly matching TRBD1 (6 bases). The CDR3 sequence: CASSVGAGAYEQYF. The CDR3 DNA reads TGTGCCAGCAGCGTAGGTGCAGGGGCCTACGAGCAGTACTTC.